These T cell receptor beta chains were read from a single sample in a study of CXCR3-negative and CXCR3-positive naive CD8 T cells. TCRdb re-called the 5' RACE reads and catalogs CDR3 proteins one per entry, DNA excluded. This sample's clone table lists 92,000 or so distinct CDR3 sequences. Sequenced sample: naive CXCR3- CD8+ T cells from blood. The origin of the receptors is a human donor in good health. Some clones in this sample may be carry-over from other donors' samples. Both conserved end residues are part of each CDR3.

>TRBJ2-1|TRBV11-2
CANRPRGVDEQFF
>TRBJ2-1|TRBV19
CASSDSSYNEQFF
>TRBJ2-3|TRBV29-1
CSVDLADRGFTDAQYF
>TRBJ2-1|TRBV7-9
CASSLEWGRYDNEQFF
>TRBJ2-2|TRBV29-1
CSVEGGGRELFF
>TRBJ2-3|TRBV19
CASSNRGKLDTQYF
>TRBJ1-2|TRBV7-9
CASSRPGSGSNYGYTF
>TRBJ2-1|TRBV29-1
CSVDPGLAYEQFF
>TRBJ1-2|TRBV20-1
CSARPTGGGPYGYTF
>TRBJ2-1|TRBV12-3/TRBV12-4
CASSFQASEQFF
>TRBJ1-1|TRBV29-1
CSVEPSGPEAFF
>TRBJ2-7|TRBV19
CASSMDRGPSYEQYF
>TRBJ2-3|TRBV20-1
CSARDLYGGEVTDTQYF
>TRBJ2-1|TRBV6-2/TRBV6-3
CASSFGISPYNEQFF
>TRBJ2-1|TRBV18
CASSPKGAQAYNEQFF
>TRBJ2-7|TRBV10-3
CAISEQTGSGDEQYF
>TRBJ2-6|TRBV28
CASSLEGFGANVLTF
>TRBJ2-3|TRBV5-1
CASSVGTGSDTQYF
>TRBJ1-1|TRBV2
CASSVGSTEAFF
>TRBJ1-1|TRBV6-1
CASSEAVENTEAFF
>TRBJ2-7|TRBV18
CASSYLGLNYEQYF
>TRBJ2-1|TRBV10-3
CAISLGDGDNEQFF
>TRBJ2-7|TRBV20-1
CSARGPQGITYEQYF
>TRBJ2-2|TRBV28
CASSLYSGNTGELFF
>TRBJ2-1|TRBV29-1
CSANPSWSNEQFF
>TRBJ2-2|TRBV7-3
CASSLEGNTGELFF
>TRBJ2-3|TRBV5-1
CASSLEQPTDTQYF
>TRBJ2-5|TRBV21-1
CARALDRGLSETQYF
>TRBJ1-1|TRBV6-2/TRBV6-3
CASSYSAAPTGGPNTEAFF
>TRBJ1-5|TRBV20-1
CSATRRLGTGPEPQHF
>TRBJ2-1|TRBV5-1
CASSLGTGEIYNEQFF
>TRBJ2-1|TRBV7-9
CASSKRTAGDNEQFF
>TRBJ2-7|TRBV7-9
CASSAELARDSYEQYF
>TRBJ2-5|TRBV12-3/TRBV12-4
CASSLYGSKETQYF
>TRBJ1-1|TRBV6-5
CASGDRQGLNTEAFF
>TRBJ1-1|TRBV6-2/TRBV6-3
CASSGGQEGTEAFF
>TRBJ2-7|TRBV29-1
CSVEMDNSYEQYF
>TRBJ1-1|TRBV29-1
CSVEYRYTEAFF
>TRBJ1-1|TRBV12-3/TRBV12-4
CASSFPPEAFF
>TRBJ2-1|TRBV28
CASSRLAGAGEQFF
>TRBJ1-5|TRBV15
CATSAGPSNQPQHF
>TRBJ1-4|TRBV7-9
CASSTAGGLNEKLFF
>TRBJ1-1|TRBV5-1
CASGSLVGTEAFF
>TRBJ2-7|TRBV6-2/TRBV6-3
CASSYSGAYEQYF